This TCR beta chain was sequenced in a study of blood T cell repertoires in COVID-19. The wider study: The United States, Italy and Spain supplied acute and convalescent COVID-19 samples. Sources were T cells, B-cell-depleted T cells, or PBMCs; the material itself was cDNA or gDNA.

The CDR3 is 14 residues long. Deletions cut 6 bases from V and 1 base from J, with 12 bases between. The V gene's germline CDR1 is SNHLY and CDR2 FYNNEI. The authors' processing: Estimation of nucleated cell counts was performed using reference gene primer amplification. The assay was immunoSEQ multiplex PCR, and TCRdb's table has in-frame clones only and misses some. The V and J calls and the clone size are those of that table, but D and trimming were determined from the DNA. The table records approximately 200,000 clones, 88% of them present only once. This chain uses TRBV2 with TRBJ1-1; D may be TRBD1 (6 bases). The source of this sequence is a woman aged 55-69 years with acute or convalescent COVID-19. Source material: peripheral blood. This CDR3 reads CASRATQGNTEAFF. CDR3 nucleotides: TGTGCCAGCAGAGCGACACAGGGGAACACTGAAGCTTTCTTT.